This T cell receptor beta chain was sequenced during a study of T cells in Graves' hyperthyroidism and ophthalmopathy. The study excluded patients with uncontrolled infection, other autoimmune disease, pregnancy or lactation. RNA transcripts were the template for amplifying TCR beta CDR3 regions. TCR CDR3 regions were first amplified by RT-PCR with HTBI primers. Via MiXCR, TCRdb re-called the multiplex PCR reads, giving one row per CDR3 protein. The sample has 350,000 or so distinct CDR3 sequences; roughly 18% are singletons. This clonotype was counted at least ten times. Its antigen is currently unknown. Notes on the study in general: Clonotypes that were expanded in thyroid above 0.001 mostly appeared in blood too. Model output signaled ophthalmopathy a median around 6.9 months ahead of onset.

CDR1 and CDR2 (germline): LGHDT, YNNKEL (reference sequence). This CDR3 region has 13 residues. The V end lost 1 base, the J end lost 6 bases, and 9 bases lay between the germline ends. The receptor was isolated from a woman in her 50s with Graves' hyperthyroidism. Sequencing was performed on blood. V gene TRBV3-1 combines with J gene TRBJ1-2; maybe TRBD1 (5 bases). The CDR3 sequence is CASSQGDSHGYTF. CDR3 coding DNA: TGTGCCAGCAGCCAAGGAGACAGCCATGGCTACACCTTC. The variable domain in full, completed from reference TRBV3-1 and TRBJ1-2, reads DTAVSQTPKYLVTQMGNDKSIKCEQNLGHDTMYWYKQDSKKFLKIMFSYNNKELIINETVPNRFSPKSPDKAHLNLHINSLELGDSAVYFCASSQGDSHGYTFGSGTRLTVV.